Detailed here is one TCR beta chain. Antigen: not known. All the people who gave samples were healthy bone marrow donors. With 60 Vbeta and 13 Jbeta primers, the PCR was carried out. Clones were read by immunoSEQ multiplex PCR, and TCRdb kept only the in-frame ones, dropping some. Counted here are roughly 130,000 clones, 65% to 80% occurring once; the ten biggest clones make up less than 1.5%. The CDR3 runs to 18 residues. Germline V gene data show CDR1 as MDHEN and CDR2 as SYDVKM. Unmatched junction bases numbered 12, after V lost 3 bases and J lost 0 bases. These data originate in a study of cytomegalovirus exposure and HLA in healthy donors. Points from the study as a whole: It was reported in a later analysis that an Asian-associated ancestry cluster showed fewer N-insertions than the approximately 690-donor mean. In a later analysis, parvovirus B19, influenza, CMV and Epstein-Barr virus appeared linked to several top co-occurrence clusters. It was likely that a cluster of highly shared sequence variants was a sequencing artifact.

The chain joins TRBV28 to TRBJ2-3, with 7 bases that match TRBD2. This receptor was taken from a male donor in good health and CMV-seropositive. The sequenced material came from PBMCs. CDR3 region: CASSFPIRGGSSTDTQYF. The CDR3 region has the DNA TGTGCCAGCAGTTTCCCTATTAGGGGAGGGTCTAGCACAGATACGCAGTATTTT.